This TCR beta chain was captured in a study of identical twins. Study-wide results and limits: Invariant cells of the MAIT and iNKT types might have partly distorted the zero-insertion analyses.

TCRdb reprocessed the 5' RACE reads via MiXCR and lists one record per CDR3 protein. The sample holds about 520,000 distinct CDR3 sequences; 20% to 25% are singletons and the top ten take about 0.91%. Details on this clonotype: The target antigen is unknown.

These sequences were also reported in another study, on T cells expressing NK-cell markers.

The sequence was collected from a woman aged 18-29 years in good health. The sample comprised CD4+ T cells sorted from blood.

CDR3 nucleotides: TGTGCCAGCAGCCGATCGGGACACATCACAGATACGCAGTATTTT. Translated: CASSRSGHITDTQYF. The chain is built from TRBV7-2 and TRBJ2-3; weak D call: TRBD1 (6 bases). The CDR3 runs 15 residues. Trimming stripped 5 bases from V and 2 bases from J, with 14 bases between. Germline CDR1 is SGHTA and CDR2 is FQGNSA.